The 3 T cell receptor beta chains reported below all come from one sample, sequenced in a study of T cell clonality in common variable immunodeficiency. Using immunoSEQ multiplex PCR, the repertoire was profiled, and TCRdb retains in-frame clones only, with some absent. This repertoire lists about 60,000 clones without singletons; 1.5% to 2% sits in the top ten. Sequenced: peripheral blood mononuclear cells. Every receptor here comes from a person between 18 and 75 years old in good health.

This clone was seen ten or more times. Read sequence stops 3 residues before the CDR3 end, and the germline J gene provides the missing end. The chain carries TRBV4-1 and TRBJ1-6; D remains unclear. The germline CDR1 and CDR2 sequences are MGHRA and YSYEKL. The V end lost 0 bases, the J end lost 12 bases, and 9 bases lay between the germline ends. This CDR3 is built from 13 residues. This CDR3 reads CASSQDYRIPLHF. The sequenced part of the CDR3 DNA is TGCGCCAGCAGCCAAGATTACAGAATACCC.

This clone occurred many times. Read data end 3 residues before the CDR3 end; the end is taken from the germline J gene. V usage is TRBV19 and J usage is TRBJ1-6, with 7 bases fitting TRBD1. The CDR3 spans 14 residues. V gave up 5 bases and J gave up 7 bases; unmatched junction bases: 5. CDR1 is LNHDA, CDR2 SQIVND, per germline (reference sequence). The sequenced CDR3 bases are TGTGCCAGTAGTGAGGGGACAGCCAATTCACCC. Protein sequence: CASSEGTANSP. The entire CDR3 is CASSEGTANSPLHF. The full variable domain, rest sourced from reference TRBV19 and TRBJ1-6, is DGGITQSPKYLFRKEGQNVTLSCEQNLNHDAMYWYRQDPGQGLRLIYYSQIVNDFQKGDIAEGYSVSREKKESFPLTVTSAQKNPTAFYLCASSEGTANSPLHFGNGTRLTVT.

This clone has at least ten counts. The sequenced fragment ends 3 residues before the CDR3 boundary, so the rest is inferred from the germline J gene. V is TRBV7-9 and J is TRBJ2-1; the match to TRBD2 covers 9 bases. This CDR3 comprises 15 residues. V shed 4 bases, J shed 2 bases, and the junction held 3 bases outside the gene matches. Germline V gives CDR1 SEHNR, CDR2 FQNEAQ (reference sequence). The covered CDR3 bases are TGTGCCAGCAGCTCCGCGGGGGGGCCCTACAATGAG. Residues: CASSSAGGPYNE. The entire CDR3 sequence reads CASSSAGGPYNEQFF.